This entry features one TCR beta chain sequence. Its target is not known. This CDR3 contains 14 residues. Between the trimmed V and J ends, which lost 11 bases and 1 base, there was a span of 15 bases. CDR1 and CDR2 (germline): MNHNS, SASEGT. CD4+ cells underwent separation, giving CD45RA+ naive and CD45RA-negative memory subsets. The data belong to a study of shared clonotypes between healthy human individuals. Study as a whole: The donor pool was made up of a couple of women and three men aged 18 to 49.

Study findings and constraints: Clonotype sharing across donors was expected to vary with sequencing depth. Since donors were few, the genetic and exposure-history diversity represented was limited.

Clones were sequenced by immunoSEQ multiplex PCR, and TCRdb holds only the in-frame ones, with some missing. Of about 2 million clones listed, approximately 95% are singletons. This TCR came from a man aged 18 to 35 in good health. The V call is TRBV6-1, the J call TRBJ1-5; D remains unclear. The sequencing sample was made of naive CD4+ T cells sorted from blood. The subset here: CD45RA+ positively selected. The CDR3 coding sequence is TGTGCCCGAACCCGGATCGGGAGCAATCAGCCCCAGCATTTT. Its translation is CARTRIGSNQPQHF.